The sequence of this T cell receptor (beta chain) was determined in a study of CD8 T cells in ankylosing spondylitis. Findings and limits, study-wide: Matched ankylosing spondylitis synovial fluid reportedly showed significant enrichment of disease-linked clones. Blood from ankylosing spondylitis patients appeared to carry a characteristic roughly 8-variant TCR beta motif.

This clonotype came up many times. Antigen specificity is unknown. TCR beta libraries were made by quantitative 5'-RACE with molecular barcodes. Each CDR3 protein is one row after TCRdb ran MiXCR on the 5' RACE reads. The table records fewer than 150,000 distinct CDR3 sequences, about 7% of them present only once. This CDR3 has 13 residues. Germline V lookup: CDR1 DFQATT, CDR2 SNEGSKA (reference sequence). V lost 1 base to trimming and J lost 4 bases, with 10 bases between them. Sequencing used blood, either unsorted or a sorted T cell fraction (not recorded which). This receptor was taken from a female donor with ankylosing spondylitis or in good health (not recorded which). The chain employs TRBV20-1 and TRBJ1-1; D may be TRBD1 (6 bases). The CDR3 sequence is CSARASGATEAFF. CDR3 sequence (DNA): TGCAGTGCTAGAGCCTCGGGGGCCACTGAAGCTTTCTTT.